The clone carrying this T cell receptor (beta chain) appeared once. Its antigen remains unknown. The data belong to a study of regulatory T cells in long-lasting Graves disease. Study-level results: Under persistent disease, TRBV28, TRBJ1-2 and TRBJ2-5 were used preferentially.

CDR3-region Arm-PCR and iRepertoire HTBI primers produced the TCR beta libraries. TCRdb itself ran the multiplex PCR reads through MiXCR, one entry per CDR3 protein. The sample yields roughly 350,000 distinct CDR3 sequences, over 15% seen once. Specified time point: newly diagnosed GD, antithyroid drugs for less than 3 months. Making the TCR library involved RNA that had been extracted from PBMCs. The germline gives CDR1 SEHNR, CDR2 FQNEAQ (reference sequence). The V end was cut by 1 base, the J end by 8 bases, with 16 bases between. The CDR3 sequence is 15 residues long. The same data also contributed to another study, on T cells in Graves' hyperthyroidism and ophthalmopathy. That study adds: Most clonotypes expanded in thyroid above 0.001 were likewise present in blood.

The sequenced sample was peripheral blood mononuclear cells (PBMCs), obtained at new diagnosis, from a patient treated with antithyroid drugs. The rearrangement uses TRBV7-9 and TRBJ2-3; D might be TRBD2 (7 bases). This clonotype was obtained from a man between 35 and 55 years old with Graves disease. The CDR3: CASSLGFGGPGTQYF. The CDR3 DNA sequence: TGTGCCAGCAGCTTAGGATTCGGGGGGCCTGGTACGCAGTATTTT.